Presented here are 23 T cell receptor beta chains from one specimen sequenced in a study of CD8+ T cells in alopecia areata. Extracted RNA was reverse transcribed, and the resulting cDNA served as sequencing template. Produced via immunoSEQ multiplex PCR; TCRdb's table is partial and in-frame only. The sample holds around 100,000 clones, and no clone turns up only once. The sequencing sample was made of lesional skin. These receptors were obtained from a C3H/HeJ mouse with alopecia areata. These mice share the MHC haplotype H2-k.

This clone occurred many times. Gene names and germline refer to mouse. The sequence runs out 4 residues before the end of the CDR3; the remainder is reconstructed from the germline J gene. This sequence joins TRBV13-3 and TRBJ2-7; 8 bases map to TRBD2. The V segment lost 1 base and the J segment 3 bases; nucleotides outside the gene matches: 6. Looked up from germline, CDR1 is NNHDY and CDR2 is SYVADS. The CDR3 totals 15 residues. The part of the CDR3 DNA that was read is TGTGCCAGCAGTGATCCTGGGGGGTCTTACTAT. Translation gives CASSDPGGSYY. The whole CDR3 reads CASSDPGGSYYEQYF.

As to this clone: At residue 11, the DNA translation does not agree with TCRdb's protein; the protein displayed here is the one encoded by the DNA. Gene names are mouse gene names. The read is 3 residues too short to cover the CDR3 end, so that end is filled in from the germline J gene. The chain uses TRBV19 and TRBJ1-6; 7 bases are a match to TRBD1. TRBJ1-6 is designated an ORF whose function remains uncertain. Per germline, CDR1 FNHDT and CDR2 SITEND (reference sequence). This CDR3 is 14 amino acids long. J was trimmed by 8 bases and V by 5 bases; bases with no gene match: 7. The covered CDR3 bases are TGTGCCAGCAGCCAGACAGGGCCGGATTCGCCC. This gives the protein CASSQTGPDSP. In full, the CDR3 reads CASSQTGPDSPLYF.

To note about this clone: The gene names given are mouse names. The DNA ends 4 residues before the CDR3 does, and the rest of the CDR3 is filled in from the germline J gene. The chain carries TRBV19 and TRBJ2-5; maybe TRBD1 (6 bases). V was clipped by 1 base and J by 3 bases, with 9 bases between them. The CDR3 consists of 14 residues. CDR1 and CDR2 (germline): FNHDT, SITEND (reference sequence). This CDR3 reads CASSITQGQDTQYF. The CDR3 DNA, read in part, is TGTGCCAGCAGTATAACACAGGGTCAAGAC.

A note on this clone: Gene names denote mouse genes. The CDR3 DNA, read in part, is TGCACCTGCAGTCAGGACTGGGGGGCCCCCGGG. The encoded protein is CTCSQDWGAPG. The entire CDR3 is CTCSQDWGAPGQLYF. This chain links TRBV1 with TRBJ2-2, with 11 bases aligning to TRBD2. Read coverage stops 4 residues before the CDR3 terminus; the germline J gene supplies the remainder. Germline loops: CDR1 NSQYPW, CDR2 LRSPGD (reference sequence). The CDR3 is made up of 15 amino acids. J was trimmed by 6 bases and V by 5 bases; bases with no gene match: 5.

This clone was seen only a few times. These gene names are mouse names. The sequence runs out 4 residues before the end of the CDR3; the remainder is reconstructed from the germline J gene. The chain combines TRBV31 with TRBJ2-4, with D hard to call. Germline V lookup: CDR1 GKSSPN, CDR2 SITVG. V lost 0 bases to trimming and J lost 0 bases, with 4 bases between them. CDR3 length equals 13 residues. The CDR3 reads CAWSLLSQNTLYF. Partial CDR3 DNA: TGTGCCTGGAGTCTTCTTAGTCAAAAC.

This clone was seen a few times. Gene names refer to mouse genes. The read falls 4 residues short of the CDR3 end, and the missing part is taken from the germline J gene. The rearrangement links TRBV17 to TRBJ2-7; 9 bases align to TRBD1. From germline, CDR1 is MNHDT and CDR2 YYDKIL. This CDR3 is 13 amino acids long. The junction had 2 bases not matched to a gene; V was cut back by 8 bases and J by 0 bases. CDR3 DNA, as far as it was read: TGTGCTAGCCGGGACAGGGTCTCCTAT. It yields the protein CASRDRVSY. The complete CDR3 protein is CASRDRVSYEQYF.

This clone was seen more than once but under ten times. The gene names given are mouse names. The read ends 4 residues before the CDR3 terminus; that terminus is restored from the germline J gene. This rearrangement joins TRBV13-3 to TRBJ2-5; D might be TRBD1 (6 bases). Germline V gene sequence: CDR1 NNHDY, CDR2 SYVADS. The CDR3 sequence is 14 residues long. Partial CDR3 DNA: TGTGCCAGCAGTGATCGAGGGGGAGGGGAC. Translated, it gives CASSDRGGGD. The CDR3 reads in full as CASSDRGGGDTQYF.

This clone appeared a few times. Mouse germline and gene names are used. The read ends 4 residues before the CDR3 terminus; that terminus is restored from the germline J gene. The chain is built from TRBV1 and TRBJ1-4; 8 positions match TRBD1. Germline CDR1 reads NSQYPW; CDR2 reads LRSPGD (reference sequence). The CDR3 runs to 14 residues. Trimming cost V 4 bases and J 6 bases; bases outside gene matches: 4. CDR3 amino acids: CTCSGTGWDERLFF. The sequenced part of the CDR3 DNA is TGCACCTGCAGTGGGACAGGGTGGGACGAA.

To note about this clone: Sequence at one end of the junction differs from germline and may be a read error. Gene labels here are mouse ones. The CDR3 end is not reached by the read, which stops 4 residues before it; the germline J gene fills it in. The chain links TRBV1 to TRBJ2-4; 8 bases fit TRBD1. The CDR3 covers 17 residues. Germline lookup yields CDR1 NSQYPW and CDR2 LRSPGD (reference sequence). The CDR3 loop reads CTCSAEKGQDSQNTLYF. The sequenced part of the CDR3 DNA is TGCACCTGCAGTGCAGAAAAGGGACAGGATAGTCAGAAC.

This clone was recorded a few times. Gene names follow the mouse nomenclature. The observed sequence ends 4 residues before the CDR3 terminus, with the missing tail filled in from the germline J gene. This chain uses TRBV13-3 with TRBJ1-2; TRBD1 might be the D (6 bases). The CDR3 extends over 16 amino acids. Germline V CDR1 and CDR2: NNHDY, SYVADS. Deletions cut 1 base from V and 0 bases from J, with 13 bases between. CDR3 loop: CASSDPGANTNSDYTF. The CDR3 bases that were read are TGTGCCAGCAGTGATCCAGGGGCGAATACAAACTCC.

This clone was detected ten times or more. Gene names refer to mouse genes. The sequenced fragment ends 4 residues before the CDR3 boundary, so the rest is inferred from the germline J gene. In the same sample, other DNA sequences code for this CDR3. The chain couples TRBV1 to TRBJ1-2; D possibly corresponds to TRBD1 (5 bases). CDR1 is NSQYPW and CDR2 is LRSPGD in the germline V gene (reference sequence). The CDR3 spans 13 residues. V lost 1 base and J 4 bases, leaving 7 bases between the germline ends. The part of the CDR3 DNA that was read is TGCACCTGCAGTGCAGGGCAGGGCTCC. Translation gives CTCSAGQGS. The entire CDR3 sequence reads CTCSAGQGSDYTF.

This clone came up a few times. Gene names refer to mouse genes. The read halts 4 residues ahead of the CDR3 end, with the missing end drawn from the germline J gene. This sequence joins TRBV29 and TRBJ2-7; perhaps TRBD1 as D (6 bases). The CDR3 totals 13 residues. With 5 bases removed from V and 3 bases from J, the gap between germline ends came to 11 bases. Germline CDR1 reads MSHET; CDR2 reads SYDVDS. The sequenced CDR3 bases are TGTGCTAGCAGTCCGGGACAATACTAT. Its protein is CASSPGQYY. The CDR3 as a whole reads CASSPGQYYEQYF.

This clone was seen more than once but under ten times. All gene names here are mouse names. The part of the CDR3 DNA that was read is TGTGCCAGCAGCCAAGATGACAGGGAT. Protein sequence: CASSQDDRD. The whole CDR3 region reads CASSQDDRDEQYF. The chain combines TRBV5 with TRBJ2-7, with TRBD1 identical over 7 bases. Read sequence stops 4 residues before the CDR3 end, and the germline J gene provides the missing end. This CDR3 comprises 13 residues. Germline V gives CDR1 LGHNA, CDR2 YNLKQL (reference sequence).

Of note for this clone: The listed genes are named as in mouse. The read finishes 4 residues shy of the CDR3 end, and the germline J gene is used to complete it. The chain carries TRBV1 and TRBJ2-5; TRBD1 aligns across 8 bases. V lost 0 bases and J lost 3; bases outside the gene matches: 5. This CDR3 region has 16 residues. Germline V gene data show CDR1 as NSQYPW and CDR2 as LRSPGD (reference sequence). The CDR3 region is CTCSADPRTGQDTQYF. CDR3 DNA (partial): TGCACCTGCAGTGCAGACCCCCGGACAGGGCAAGAC.

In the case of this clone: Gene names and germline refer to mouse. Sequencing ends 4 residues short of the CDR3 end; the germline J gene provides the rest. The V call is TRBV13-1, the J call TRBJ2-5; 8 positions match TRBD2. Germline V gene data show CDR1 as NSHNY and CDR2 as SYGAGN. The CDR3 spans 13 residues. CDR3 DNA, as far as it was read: TGTGCCACCTCCGGACTGGGAAAAGAC. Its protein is CATSGLGKD. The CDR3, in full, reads CATSGLGKDTQYF.

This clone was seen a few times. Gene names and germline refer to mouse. CDR3 in amino acids: CASSINGDREVFF. The part of the CDR3 DNA that was read is TGTGCCAGCAGTATAAATGGCGACAGA. V is TRBV19 and J is TRBJ1-1; weak D call: TRBD1 (5 bases). The CDR3 goes on 4 residues after the read ends, and that part is filled in from the germline J gene. This CDR3 is 13 amino acids long. CDR1 and CDR2 (germline): FNHDT, SITEND (reference sequence). The full variable domain, rest sourced from reference TRBV19 and TRBJ1-1, is GGIITQTPKFLIGQEGQKLTLKCQQNFNHDTMYWYRQDSGKGLRLIYYSITENDLQKGDLSEGYDASREKKSSFSLTVTSAQKNEMAVFLCASSINGDREVFFGKGTRLTVV.

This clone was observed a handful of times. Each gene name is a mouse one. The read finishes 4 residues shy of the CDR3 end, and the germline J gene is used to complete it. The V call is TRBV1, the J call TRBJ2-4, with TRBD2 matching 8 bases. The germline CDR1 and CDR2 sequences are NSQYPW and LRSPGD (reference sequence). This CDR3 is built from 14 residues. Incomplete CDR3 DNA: TGCACCTGCAGTGCCAAGACTGGGGAAAAC. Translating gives CTCSAKTGEN. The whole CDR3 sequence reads CTCSAKTGENTLYF.

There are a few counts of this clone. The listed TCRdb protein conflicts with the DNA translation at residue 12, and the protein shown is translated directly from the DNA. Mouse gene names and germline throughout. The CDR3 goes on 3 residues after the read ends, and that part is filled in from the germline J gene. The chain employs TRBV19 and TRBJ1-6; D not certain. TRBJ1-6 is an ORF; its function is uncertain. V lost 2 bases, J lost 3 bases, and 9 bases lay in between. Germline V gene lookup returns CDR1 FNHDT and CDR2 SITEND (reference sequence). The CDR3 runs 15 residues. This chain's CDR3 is CASSIQENYNSPLYF. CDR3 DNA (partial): TGTGCCAGCAGTATCCAGGAAAACTATAATTCGCCC.

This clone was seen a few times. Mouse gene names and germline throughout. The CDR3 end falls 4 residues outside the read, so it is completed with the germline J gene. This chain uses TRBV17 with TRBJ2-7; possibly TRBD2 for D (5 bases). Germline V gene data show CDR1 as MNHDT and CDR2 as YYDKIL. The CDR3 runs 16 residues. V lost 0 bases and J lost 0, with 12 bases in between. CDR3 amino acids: CASSRDASGNSYEQYF. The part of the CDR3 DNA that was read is TGTGCTAGCAGTAGAGATGCGTCTGGGAACTCCTAT. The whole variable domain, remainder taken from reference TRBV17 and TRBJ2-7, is DTTVKQNPRYKLARVGKPVNLICSQTMNHDTMYWYQKKPNQAPKLLLFYYDKILNREADTFEKFQSSRPNNSFCSLYIGSAGLEYSAMYLCASSRDASGNSYEQYFGPGTRLTVL.

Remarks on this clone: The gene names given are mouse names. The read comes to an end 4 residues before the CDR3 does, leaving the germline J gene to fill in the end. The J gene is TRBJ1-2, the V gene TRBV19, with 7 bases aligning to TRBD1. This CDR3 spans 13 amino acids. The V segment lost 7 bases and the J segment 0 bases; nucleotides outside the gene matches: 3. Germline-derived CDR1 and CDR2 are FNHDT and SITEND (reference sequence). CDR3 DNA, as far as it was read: TGTGCCAGCGCGCAGGGGGCAAACTCC. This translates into CASAQGANS. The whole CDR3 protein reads CASAQGANSDYTF.

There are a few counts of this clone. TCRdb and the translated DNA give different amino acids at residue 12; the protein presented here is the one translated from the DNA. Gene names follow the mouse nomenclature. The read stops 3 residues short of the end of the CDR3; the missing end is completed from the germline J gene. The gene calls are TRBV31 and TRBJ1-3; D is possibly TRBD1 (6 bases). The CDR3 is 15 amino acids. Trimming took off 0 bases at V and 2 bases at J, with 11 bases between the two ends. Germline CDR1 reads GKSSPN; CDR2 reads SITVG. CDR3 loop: CAWSLGGATGNTLYF. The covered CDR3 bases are TGTGCCTGGAGTCTGGGGGGCGCGACTGGAAATACG.

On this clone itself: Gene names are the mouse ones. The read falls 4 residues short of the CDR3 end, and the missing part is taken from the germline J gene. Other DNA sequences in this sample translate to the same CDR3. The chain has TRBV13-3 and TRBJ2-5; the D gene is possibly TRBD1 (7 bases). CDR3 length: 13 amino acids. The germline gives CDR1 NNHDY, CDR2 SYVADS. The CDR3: CASSPQGGDTQYF. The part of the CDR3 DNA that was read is TGTGCCAGCAGTCCTCAGGGGGGAGAC.

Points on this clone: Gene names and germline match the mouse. The CDR3 sequence is CASSERQGRNERLFF. Partial CDR3 DNA: TGTGCCAGCAGTGAACGCCAGGGAAGGAACGAA. The chain carries TRBV13-3 and TRBJ1-4, with D tentatively TRBD1 (5 bases). Read sequence stops 4 residues before the CDR3 end, and the germline J gene provides the missing end. The ends were cut back, 2 bases at V and 5 bases at J, with 13 bases in the middle. This CDR3 has 15 amino acids. Germline CDR1 reads NNHDY; CDR2 reads SYVADS.